The rows below give T cell receptor beta chains drawn from one sample of a study of shared clonotypes between healthy human individuals. Produced via immunoSEQ multiplex PCR; TCRdb's table is partial and in-frame only. Here the sample spans around 2.1 million clones, 93% being singletons. The sample consisted of naive CD8+ T cells from PBMCs. The receptors shown here come from a young man in good health. Some clones in this sample may be carry-over from other donors' samples. Each CDR3 is given with its conserved first and last residue. The D gene is left open where the match is weak. Clone size, where shown, is once, few, many, or a class for clones that have expanded.

d_gene: NA; abundance: NA; j_gene: TRBJ1-2; v_gene: TRBV6-5; len: 15; CDR3nt: TGTGCCAGCAGTTACATCTTCGCGGGGGACCCTGGCTACACCTTC; CDR3aa: CASSYIFAGDPGYTF
d_gene: NA; abundance: NA; j_gene: TRBJ1-1; v_gene: TRBV5-1; len: 15; CDR3nt: TGCGCCAGCAGCCCCCGTACAGGGAGTAACACTGAAGCTTTCTTT; CDR3aa: CASSPRTGSNTEAFF
d_gene: NA; abundance: NA; j_gene: TRBJ1-4; v_gene: TRBV14; len: 15; CDR3nt: TGTGCCAGCAGCCCTGATACAGGGTTGGGTGAAAAACTGTTTTTT; CDR3aa: CASSPDTGLGEKLFF
d_gene: TRBD2; abundance: NA; j_gene: TRBJ2-1; v_gene: TRBV7-2; len: 15; CDR3nt: TGTGCCAGCAGCTTAATCGGACTAGCGGGAACTGAGCAGTTCTTC; CDR3aa: CASSLIGLAGTEQFF
d_gene: NA; abundance: NA; j_gene: TRBJ2-4; v_gene: TRBV4-2; len: 18; CDR3nt: TGTGCCAGCAGCCCGACAGGTTTAGTCCCACTAGCCAAAAACATTCAGTACTTC; CDR3aa: CASSPTGLVPLAKNIQYF
d_gene: NA; abundance: NA; j_gene: TRBJ2-7; v_gene: TRBV27; len: 14; CDR3nt: TGTGCCAGCTCGAACAGCCTCCACTCCTACGAGCAGTACTTC; CDR3aa: CASSNSLHSYEQYF
d_gene: NA; abundance: NA; j_gene: TRBJ1-5; v_gene: TRBV7-9; len: 15; CDR3nt: TGTGCCAGCAGCGATACAAGAGGACGGGATCAGCCCCAGCATTTT; CDR3aa: CASSDTRGRDQPQHF
d_gene: NA; abundance: NA; j_gene: TRBJ2-5; v_gene: TRBV6-6; len: 15; CDR3nt: TGTGCCAGCAGTTACATTGGGGGGAGAACGGAGACCCAGTACTTC; CDR3aa: CASSYIGGRTETQYF
d_gene: TRBD2; abundance: NA; j_gene: TRBJ2-7; v_gene: TRBV11-1; len: 17; CDR3nt: TGTGCCAGCAGCTTAGAGGGTTTTGCGGGAGTTCGGTACGAGCAGTACTTC; CDR3aa: CASSLEGFAGVRYEQYF
d_gene: NA; abundance: NA; j_gene: TRBJ2-7; v_gene: TRBV2; len: 13; CDR3nt: TGTGCCAGCAGTGAATGGGGGCCGGGGGAGCAGTACTTC; CDR3aa: CASSEWGPGEQYF
d_gene: NA; abundance: NA; j_gene: TRBJ2-3; v_gene: TRBV5-5; len: 15; CDR3nt: TGTGCCAGCAGCTTAATAGAGGTTGGCACAGATACGCAGTATTTT; CDR3aa: CASSLIEVGTDTQYF
d_gene: TRBD2; abundance: NA; j_gene: TRBJ2-7; v_gene: TRBV28; len: 14; CDR3nt: TGTGCCAGCAGTTTATGGACTAGCGGGTACGAGCAGTACTTC; CDR3aa: CASSLWTSGYEQYF
d_gene: NA; abundance: NA; j_gene: TRBJ1-5; v_gene: TRBV28; len: 14; CDR3nt: TGTGCCAGCAGTCCCCGGGGGGGCAATCAGCCCCAGCATTTT; CDR3aa: CASSPRGGNQPQHF
d_gene: TRBD2; abundance: NA; j_gene: TRBJ2-3; v_gene: TRBV7-8; len: 16; CDR3nt: TGTGCCAGCAGCTTAAGGGAAGCGGGGTTCACAGATACGCAGTATTTT; CDR3aa: CASSLREAGFTDTQYF
d_gene: TRBD1; abundance: NA; j_gene: TRBJ1-5; v_gene: TRBV4-2; len: 16; CDR3nt: TGTGCCAGCAGCCAATTAACAGGGGTTGGGCCCCAGCCCCAGCATTTT; CDR3aa: CASSQLTGVGPQPQHF
d_gene: NA; abundance: NA; j_gene: TRBJ1-1; v_gene: TRBV6-5; len: 14; CDR3nt: TGTGCCAGCAGACCCTTAGAATGGAACACTGAAGCTTTCTTT; CDR3aa: CASRPLEWNTEAFF
d_gene: NA; abundance: NA; j_gene: TRBJ2-2; v_gene: TRBV12-5; len: 17; CDR3nt: TGTGCTAGTGGTTTGTCGGGGGTGCAGGTGGATACCGGGGAGCTGTTTTTT; CDR3aa: CASGLSGVQVDTGELFF
d_gene: TRBD1; abundance: NA; j_gene: TRBJ2-7; v_gene: TRBV11-2; len: 16; CDR3nt: TGTGCCAGCAGCTTAACTCAGGGGGCACCCTCCTACGAGCAGTACTTC; CDR3aa: CASSLTQGAPSYEQYF
d_gene: TRBD2; abundance: NA; j_gene: TRBJ2-2; v_gene: TRBV27; len: 17; CDR3nt: TGTGCCAGCAGTTTAGGGGCCGGGACTACTTCCACCGGGGAGCTGTTTTTT; CDR3aa: CASSLGAGTTSTGELFF
d_gene: NA; abundance: NA; j_gene: TRBJ1-5; v_gene: TRBV4-1; len: 17; CDR3nt: TGCGCCAGCAGCCGGGGCGGGGGTACGGATAGCAATCAGCCCCAGCATTTT; CDR3aa: CASSRGGGTDSNQPQHF
d_gene: NA; abundance: NA; j_gene: TRBJ2-1; v_gene: TRBV27; len: 14; CDR3nt: TGTGCCAGCAGTTTGGGTGCCTCCTACAATGAGCAGTTCTTC; CDR3aa: CASSLGASYNEQFF
d_gene: NA; abundance: NA; j_gene: TRBJ1-1; v_gene: TRBV28; len: 12; CDR3nt: TGTGCCACCCTGAACATGAACACTGAAGCTTTCTTT; CDR3aa: CATLNMNTEAFF
d_gene: TRBD2; abundance: NA; j_gene: TRBJ2-3; v_gene: TRBV14; len: 17; CDR3nt: TGTGCCAGCAGCCAAGGGTCACTAGCGGGATTTGCGGATACGCAGTATTTT; CDR3aa: CASSQGSLAGFADTQYF
d_gene: NA; abundance: NA; j_gene: TRBJ2-1; v_gene: TRBV7-3; len: 15; CDR3nt: TGTGCCAGCAGCCGAGGAGGAGGGATGTACAATGAGCAGTTCTTC; CDR3aa: CASSRGGGMYNEQFF
d_gene: TRBD2; abundance: NA; j_gene: TRBJ2-7; v_gene: TRBV28; len: 15; CDR3nt: TGTGCCAGCAGCAGGGTTGGAGCGGGAGTCTCCGAGCAGTACTTC; CDR3aa: CASSRVGAGVSEQYF
d_gene: NA; abundance: NA; j_gene: TRBJ2-5; v_gene: TRBV28; len: 15; CDR3nt: TGTGCCAGCACGGCGGGGCTGGGGTACCAAGAGACCCAGTACTTC; CDR3aa: CASTAGLGYQETQYF
d_gene: NA; abundance: NA; j_gene: TRBJ2-6; v_gene: TRBV21-1; len: 18; CDR3nt: TGTGCCAGCAGCAAAGAAGGGGACATACCCTCTGGGGCCAACGTCCTGACTTTC; CDR3aa: CASSKEGDIPSGANVLTF
d_gene: NA; abundance: NA; j_gene: TRBJ2-3; v_gene: TRBV4-1; len: 16; CDR3nt: TGCGCCAGCAGCCACCTACCTACCACCAGCACAGATACGCAGTATTTT; CDR3aa: CASSHLPTTSTDTQYF
d_gene: TRBD1; abundance: NA; j_gene: TRBJ1-3; v_gene: TRBV9; len: 14; CDR3nt: TGTGCCAGCAGCTGGGGACAGGGGACAAACACCATATATTTT; CDR3aa: CASSWGQGTNTIYF
d_gene: NA; abundance: NA; j_gene: TRBJ2-7; v_gene: TRBV29-1; len: 14; CDR3nt: TGCAGCGTTGTACAGTCCAGGAGCTCCTACGAGCAGTACTTC; CDR3aa: CSVVQSRSSYEQYF
d_gene: TRBD1; abundance: NA; j_gene: TRBJ1-1; v_gene: TRBV4-3; len: 18; CDR3nt: TGCGCCAGCAGCCAAGGGTCCGGGACAGGATCATCGAACACTGAAGCTTTCTTT; CDR3aa: CASSQGSGTGSSNTEAFF
d_gene: NA; abundance: NA; j_gene: TRBJ2-7; v_gene: TRBV27; len: 16; CDR3nt: TGTGCCAGCTGTTGTACCTCGGGGCGCGAGGCCTACGAGCAGTACTTC; CDR3aa: CASCCTSGREAYEQYF
d_gene: TRBD1; abundance: NA; j_gene: TRBJ2-7; v_gene: TRBV29-1; len: 12; CDR3nt: TGCAGCGCTTTCAGGGGGTCCGACGAGCAGTACTTC; CDR3aa: CSAFRGSDEQYF
d_gene: NA; abundance: NA; j_gene: TRBJ2-7; v_gene: TRBV29-1; len: 13; CDR3nt: TGCAGCGTTGAACCCGACGGCACCTACGAGCAGTACTTC; CDR3aa: CSVEPDGTYEQYF
d_gene: NA; abundance: NA; j_gene: TRBJ1-4; v_gene: TRBV27; len: 16; CDR3nt: TGTGCCAGCAGTTCAACCCCTACTGCAACTAATGAAAAACTGTTTTTT; CDR3aa: CASSSTPTATNEKLFF
d_gene: TRBD2; abundance: NA; j_gene: TRBJ2-7; v_gene: TRBV7-8; len: 20; CDR3nt: TGTGCCAGCAGCTTAGCCCCGGTGCTAGCGGGAGGGCCAGAATACTACGAGCAGTACTTC; CDR3aa: CASSLAPVLAGGPEYYEQYF
d_gene: NA; abundance: NA; j_gene: TRBJ2-1; v_gene: TRBV5-6; len: 16; CDR3nt: TGTGCCAGCAGCATGGAGCGAGACCGCCCCTACAATGAGCAGTTCTTC; CDR3aa: CASSMERDRPYNEQFF
d_gene: NA; abundance: NA; j_gene: TRBJ2-1; v_gene: TRBV4-3; len: 14; CDR3nt: TGCGCCAGCAGCCAAGTGGGTCGGTACAATGAGCAGTTCTTC; CDR3aa: CASSQVGRYNEQFF
d_gene: NA; abundance: NA; j_gene: TRBJ2-1; v_gene: TRBV15; len: 14; CDR3nt: TGTGCCACCAGCAGAGATCCCCGACCGAATGAGCAGTTCTTC; CDR3aa: CATSRDPRPNEQFF
d_gene: TRBD1; abundance: once; j_gene: TRBJ1-2; v_gene: TRBV27; len: 12; CDR3nt: TGTGCCAGCAGCCCGACAGGGAACGGCTACACCTTC; CDR3aa: CASSPTGNGYTF
d_gene: NA; abundance: NA; j_gene: TRBJ2-7; v_gene: TRBV28; len: 12; CDR3nt: TGTGCCAGCAGGAATGACGGATACGAGCAGTACTTC; CDR3aa: CASRNDGYEQYF
d_gene: TRBD1; abundance: NA; j_gene: TRBJ2-7; v_gene: TRBV7-9; len: 14; CDR3nt: TGTGCCAGCGGACACAGGGGGCTCCCACACGAGCAGTACTTC; CDR3aa: CASGHRGLPHEQYF
d_gene: NA; abundance: NA; j_gene: TRBJ2-1; v_gene: TRBV29-1; len: 12; CDR3nt: TGCAGCGTCGCTTACCGGAGAAATGAGCAGTTCTTC; CDR3aa: CSVAYRRNEQFF
d_gene: NA; abundance: NA; j_gene: TRBJ1-4; v_gene: TRBV4-1; len: 12; CDR3nt: TGCGCCAGCAGCCAAATCTCAGAAAAACTGTTTTTT; CDR3aa: CASSQISEKLFF
d_gene: TRBD1; abundance: NA; j_gene: TRBJ2-7; v_gene: TRBV5-4; len: 16; CDR3nt: TGTGCCAGCAGCTTGGTCGGACAGGGGCCTTACTACGAGCAGTACTTC; CDR3aa: CASSLVGQGPYYEQYF
d_gene: NA; abundance: NA; j_gene: TRBJ2-1; v_gene: TRBV6-4; len: 14; CDR3nt: TGTGCCAGCAGTGACACGAGCTCCTACAATGAGCAGTTCTTC; CDR3aa: CASSDTSSYNEQFF
d_gene: NA; abundance: NA; j_gene: TRBJ2-7; v_gene: TRBV29-1; len: 11; CDR3nt: TGCAGCGTTGAAGGGGGGATCGAGCAGTACTTC; CDR3aa: CSVEGGIEQYF
d_gene: NA; abundance: NA; j_gene: TRBJ1-3; v_gene: TRBV30; len: 11; CDR3nt: TGTGCCTGCAGGTCTGGAAACACCATATATTTT; CDR3aa: CACRSGNTIYF